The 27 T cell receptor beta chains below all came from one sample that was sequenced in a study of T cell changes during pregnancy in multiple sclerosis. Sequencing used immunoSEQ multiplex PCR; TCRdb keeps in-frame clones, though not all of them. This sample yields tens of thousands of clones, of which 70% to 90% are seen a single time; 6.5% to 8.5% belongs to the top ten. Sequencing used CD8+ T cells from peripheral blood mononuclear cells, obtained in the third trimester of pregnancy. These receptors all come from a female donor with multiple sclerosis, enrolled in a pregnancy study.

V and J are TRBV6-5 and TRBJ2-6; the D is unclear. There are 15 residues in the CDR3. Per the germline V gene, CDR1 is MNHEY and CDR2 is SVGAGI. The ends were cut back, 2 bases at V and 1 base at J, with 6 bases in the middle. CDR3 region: CASSYGPSGANVLTF. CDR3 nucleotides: TGTGCCAGCAGTTACGGGCCTTCTGGGGCCAACGTCCTGACTTTC.

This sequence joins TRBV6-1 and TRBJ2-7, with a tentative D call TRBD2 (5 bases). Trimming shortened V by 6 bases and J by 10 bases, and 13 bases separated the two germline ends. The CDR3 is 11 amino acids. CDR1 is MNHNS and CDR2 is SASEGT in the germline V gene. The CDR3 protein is CASSPGWNQYF. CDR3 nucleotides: TGTGCCAGCAGCCCGGGGTGGAATCAGTACTTC.

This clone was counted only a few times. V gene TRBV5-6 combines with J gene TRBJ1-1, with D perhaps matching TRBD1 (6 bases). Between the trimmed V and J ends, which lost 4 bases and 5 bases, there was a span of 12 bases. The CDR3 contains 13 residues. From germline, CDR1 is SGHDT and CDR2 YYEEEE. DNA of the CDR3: TGTGCCAGCAGCGCACTACAGGGTACTGAAGCTTTCTTT. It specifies CASSALQGTEAFF.

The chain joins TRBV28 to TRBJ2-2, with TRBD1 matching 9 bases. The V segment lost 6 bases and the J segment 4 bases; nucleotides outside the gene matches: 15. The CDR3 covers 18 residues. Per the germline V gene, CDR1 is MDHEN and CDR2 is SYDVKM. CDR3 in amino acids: CASSPGQGTIFGTGELFF. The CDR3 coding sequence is TGTGCCAGCAGCCCGGGACAGGGTACGATCTTCGGCACCGGGGAGCTGTTTTTT. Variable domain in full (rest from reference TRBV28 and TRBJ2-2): DVKVTQSSRYLVKRTGEKVFLECVQDMDHENMFWYRQDPGLGLRLIYFSYDVKMKEKGDIPEGYSVSREKKERFSLILESASTNQTSMYLCASSPGQGTIFGTGELFFGEGSRLTVL.

The CDR3 nucleotides read TGTGCCAGCAGTACACAGGGGAGGAATTCACCCCTCCACTTT. Translated: CASSTQGRNSPLHF. The chain links TRBV28 to TRBJ1-6; 7 bases match TRBD1. The CDR3 is 14 amino acids. Germline V lookup: CDR1 MDHEN, CDR2 SYDVKM. V lost 5 bases, J lost 7 bases, and 5 bases stayed unmatched.

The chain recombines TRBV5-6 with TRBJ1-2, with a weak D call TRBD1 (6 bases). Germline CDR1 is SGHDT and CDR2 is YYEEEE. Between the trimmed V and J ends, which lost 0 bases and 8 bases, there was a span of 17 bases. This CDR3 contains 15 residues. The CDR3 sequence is CASSLANGGPEGYTF. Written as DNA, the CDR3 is TGTGCCAGCAGCTTGGCCAACGGGGGGCCGGAGGGCTACACCTTC.

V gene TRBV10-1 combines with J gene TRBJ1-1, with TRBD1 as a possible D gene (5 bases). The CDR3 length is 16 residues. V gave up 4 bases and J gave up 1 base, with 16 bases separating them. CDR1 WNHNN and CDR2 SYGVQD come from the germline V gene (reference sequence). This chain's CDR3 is CASSVPPGLKNTEAFF. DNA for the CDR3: TGCGCCAGCAGTGTCCCACCGGGACTTAAGAACACTGAAGCTTTCTTT.

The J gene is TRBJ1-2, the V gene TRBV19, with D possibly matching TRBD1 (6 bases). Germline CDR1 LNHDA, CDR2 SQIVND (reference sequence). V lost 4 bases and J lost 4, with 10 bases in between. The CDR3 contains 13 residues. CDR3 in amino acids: CASSTWTVYGYTF. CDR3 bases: TGTGCCAGTAGTACCTGGACAGTCTATGGCTACACCTTC.

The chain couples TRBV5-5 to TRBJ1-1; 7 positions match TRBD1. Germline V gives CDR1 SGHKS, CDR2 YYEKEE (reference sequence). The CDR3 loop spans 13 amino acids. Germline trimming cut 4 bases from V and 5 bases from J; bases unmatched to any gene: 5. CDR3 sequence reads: CASSIDRETEAFF. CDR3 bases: TGTGCCAGCAGCATTGACAGGGAAACTGAAGCTTTCTTT.

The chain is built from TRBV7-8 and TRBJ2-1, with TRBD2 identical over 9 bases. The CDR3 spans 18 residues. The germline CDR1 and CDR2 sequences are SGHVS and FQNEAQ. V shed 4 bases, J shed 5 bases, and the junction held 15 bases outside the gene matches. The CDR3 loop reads CASSSVQWGGGADNEQFF. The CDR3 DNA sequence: TGTGCCAGCAGCTCGGTGCAGTGGGGCGGGGGGGCGGACAATGAGCAGTTCTTC. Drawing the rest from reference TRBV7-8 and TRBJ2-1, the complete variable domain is GAGVSQSPRYKVAKRGQDVALRCDPISGHVSLFWYQQALGQGPEFLTYFQNEAQLDKSGLPSDRFFAERPEGSVSTLKIQRTQQEDSAVYLCASSSVQWGGGADNEQFFGPGTRLTVL.

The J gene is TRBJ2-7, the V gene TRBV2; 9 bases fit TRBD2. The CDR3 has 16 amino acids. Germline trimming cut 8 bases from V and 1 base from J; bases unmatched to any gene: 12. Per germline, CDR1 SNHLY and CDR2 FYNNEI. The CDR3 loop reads CASGYSSGVLSYEQYF. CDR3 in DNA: TGTGCCAGCGGATATTCTAGCGGGGTCCTATCCTACGAGCAGTACTTC.

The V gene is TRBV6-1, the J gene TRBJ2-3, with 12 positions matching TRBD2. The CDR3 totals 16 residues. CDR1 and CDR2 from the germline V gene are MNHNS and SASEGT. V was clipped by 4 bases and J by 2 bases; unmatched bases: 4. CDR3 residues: CASSGLAGGHTDTQYF. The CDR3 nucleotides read TGTGCCAGCAGTGGCCTAGCGGGGGGGCACACAGATACGCAGTATTTT.

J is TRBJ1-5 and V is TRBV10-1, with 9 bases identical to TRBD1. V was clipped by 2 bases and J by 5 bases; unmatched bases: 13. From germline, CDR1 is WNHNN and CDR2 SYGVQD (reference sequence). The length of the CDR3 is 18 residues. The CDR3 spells CASSEALDRGGIHQPQHF. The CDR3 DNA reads TGCGCCAGCAGTGAGGCCTTGGACAGGGGCGGAATCCATCAGCCCCAGCATTTT.

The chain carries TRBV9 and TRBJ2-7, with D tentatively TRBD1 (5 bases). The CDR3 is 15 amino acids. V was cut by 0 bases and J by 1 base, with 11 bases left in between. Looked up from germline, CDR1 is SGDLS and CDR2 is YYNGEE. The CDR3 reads CASSVAAGLSYEQYF. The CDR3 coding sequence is TGTGCCAGCAGCGTAGCGGCAGGGCTATCCTACGAGCAGTACTTC.

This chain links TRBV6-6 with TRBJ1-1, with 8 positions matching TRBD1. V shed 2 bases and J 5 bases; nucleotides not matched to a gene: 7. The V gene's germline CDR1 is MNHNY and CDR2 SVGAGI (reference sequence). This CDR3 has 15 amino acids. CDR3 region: CASSYTDREGTEAFF. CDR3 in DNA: TGTGCCAGCAGTTACACGGACAGGGAGGGTACTGAAGCTTTCTTT.

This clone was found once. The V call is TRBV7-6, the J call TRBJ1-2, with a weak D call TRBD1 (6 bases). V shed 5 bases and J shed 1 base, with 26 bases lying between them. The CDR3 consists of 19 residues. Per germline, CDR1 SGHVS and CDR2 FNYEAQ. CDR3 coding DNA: TGTGCCAGCAGCCCCCTTCGGGGACACTCTGGCGCAGGTAACTATGGCTACACCTTC. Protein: CASSPLRGHSGAGNYGYTF.

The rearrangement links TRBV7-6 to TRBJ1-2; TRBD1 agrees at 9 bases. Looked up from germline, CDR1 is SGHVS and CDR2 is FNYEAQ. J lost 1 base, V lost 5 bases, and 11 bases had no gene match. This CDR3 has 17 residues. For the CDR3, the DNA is TGTGCCAGCAGCCAGGGACAGGGTACACCGGTTAACTATGGCTACACCTTC. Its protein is CASSQGQGTPVNYGYTF.

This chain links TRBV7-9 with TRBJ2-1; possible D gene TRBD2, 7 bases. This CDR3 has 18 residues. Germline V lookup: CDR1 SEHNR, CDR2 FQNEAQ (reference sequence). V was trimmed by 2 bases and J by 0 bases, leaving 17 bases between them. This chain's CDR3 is CASSLNLGGGFSYNEQFF. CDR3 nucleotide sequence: TGTGCCAGCAGCTTAAATTTGGGGGGGGGCTTCTCCTACAATGAGCAGTTCTTC.

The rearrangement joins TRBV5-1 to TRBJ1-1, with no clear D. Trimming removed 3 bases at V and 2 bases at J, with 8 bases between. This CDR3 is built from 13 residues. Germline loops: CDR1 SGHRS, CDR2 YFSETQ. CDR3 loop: CASSWSGNTEAFF. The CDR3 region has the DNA TGCGCCAGCAGCTGGTCGGGAAACACTGAAGCTTTCTTT. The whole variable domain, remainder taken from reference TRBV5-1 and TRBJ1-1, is KAGVTQTPRYLIKTRGQQVTLSCSPISGHRSVSWYQQTPGQGLQFLFEYFSETQRNKGNFPGRFSGRQFSNSRSEMNVSTLELGDSALYLCASSWSGNTEAFFGQGTRLTVV.

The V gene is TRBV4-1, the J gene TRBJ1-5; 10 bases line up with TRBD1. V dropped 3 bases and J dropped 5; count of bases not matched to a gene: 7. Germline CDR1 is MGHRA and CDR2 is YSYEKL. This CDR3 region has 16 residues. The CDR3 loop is CASSQTPGQGDQPQHF. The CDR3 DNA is TGCGCCAGCAGCCAGACCCCCGGACAGGGGGATCAGCCCCAGCATTTT.

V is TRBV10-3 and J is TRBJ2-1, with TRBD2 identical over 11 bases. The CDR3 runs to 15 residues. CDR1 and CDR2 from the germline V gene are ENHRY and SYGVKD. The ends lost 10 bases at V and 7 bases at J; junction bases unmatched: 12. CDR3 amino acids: CATHPPGTSGNEQFF. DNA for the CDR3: TGTGCCACACACCCCCCCGGGACTAGCGGTAATGAGCAGTTCTTC.

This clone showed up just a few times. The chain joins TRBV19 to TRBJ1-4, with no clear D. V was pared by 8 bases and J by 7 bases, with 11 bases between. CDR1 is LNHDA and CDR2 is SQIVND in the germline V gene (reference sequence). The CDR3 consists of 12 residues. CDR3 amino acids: CASGLRGEKLFF. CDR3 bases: TGTGCCAGTGGCCTGAGAGGTGAAAAACTGTTTTTT. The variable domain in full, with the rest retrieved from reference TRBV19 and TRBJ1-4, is DGGITQSPKYLFRKEGQNVTLSCEQNLNHDAMYWYRQDPGQGLRLIYYSQIVNDFQKGDIAEGYSVSREKKESFPLTVTSAQKNPTAFYLCASGLRGEKLFFGSGTQLSVL.

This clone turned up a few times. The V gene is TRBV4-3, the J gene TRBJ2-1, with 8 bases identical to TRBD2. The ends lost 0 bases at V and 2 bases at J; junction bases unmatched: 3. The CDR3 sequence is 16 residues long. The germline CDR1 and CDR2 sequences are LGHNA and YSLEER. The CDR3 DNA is TGCGCCAGCAGCCAAGAAGGAGCGGGGGCCTACAATGAGCAGTTCTTC. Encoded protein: CASSQEGAGAYNEQFF.

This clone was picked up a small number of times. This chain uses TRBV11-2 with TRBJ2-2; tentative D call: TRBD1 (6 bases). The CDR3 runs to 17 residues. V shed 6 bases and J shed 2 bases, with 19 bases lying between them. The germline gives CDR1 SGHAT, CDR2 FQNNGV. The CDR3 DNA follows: TGTGCCAGCAGACTGCCGACAGGAGATCTAAACACCGGGGAGCTGTTTTTT. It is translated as CASRLPTGDLNTGELFF.

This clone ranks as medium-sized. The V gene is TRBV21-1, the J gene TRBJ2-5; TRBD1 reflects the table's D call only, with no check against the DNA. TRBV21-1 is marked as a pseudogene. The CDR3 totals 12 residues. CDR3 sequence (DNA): TGTGCCAGCCCGGGACAGTATGAGACCCAGTACTTC. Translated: CASPGQYETQYF.

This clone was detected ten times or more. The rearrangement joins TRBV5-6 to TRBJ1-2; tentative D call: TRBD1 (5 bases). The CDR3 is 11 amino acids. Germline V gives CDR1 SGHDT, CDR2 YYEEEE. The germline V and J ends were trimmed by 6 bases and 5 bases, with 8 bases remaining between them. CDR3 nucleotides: TGTGCCAGCAAAGGGGTATATGGCTACACCTTC. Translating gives CASKGVYGYTF. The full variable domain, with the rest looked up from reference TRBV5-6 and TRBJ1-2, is DAGVTQSPTHLIKTRGQQVTLRCSPKSGHDTVSWYQQALGQGPQFIFQYYEEEERQRGNFPDRFSGHQFPNYSSELNVNALLLGDSALYLCASKGVYGYTFGSGTRLTVV.

The CDR3, as DNA: TGTGCCACCTTGGGCAGGGAATGGCAGCCCCAGCATTTT. It is translated as CATLGREWQPQHF. The chain couples TRBV28 to TRBJ1-5; weak D call: TRBD1 (5 bases). The CDR3 covers 13 residues. V lost 10 bases to trimming and J lost 7 bases, with 17 bases between them. Germline-derived CDR1 and CDR2 are MDHEN and SYDVKM. The entire variable domain, with the rest obtained from reference TRBV28 and TRBJ1-5, is as follows: DVKVTQSSRYLVKRTGEKVFLECVQDMDHENMFWYRQDPGLGLRLIYFSYDVKMKEKGDIPEGYSVSREKKERFSLILESASTNQTSMYLCATLGREWQPQHFGDGTRLSIL.